Detailed here is one T cell receptor beta chain. Its antigen is undetermined. The junction does not match germline at one end; this may be a read error. The data were taken from a study of blood T cells in healthy people across ages. Findings and limits, study-wide: Across the age range, TCR beta diversity per million T cells fell in a roughly linear way. Diversity was higher, and naive CD4+ cells more numerous, in long-lived donors than in aged donors.

This CDR3 region has 17 residues. Germline V gene data show CDR1 as MNHEY and CDR2 as SVGAGI. The second PCR ran about 6 to 12 cycles with a sample-barcoded 5' primer and J-beta primers. All cDNA molecules were each tagged by a template-switch adaptor with 12 random nucleotides. The study obtained at least 3 million CDR3-containing paired-end reads from every sample. TCRdb ran MiXCR on the 5' RACE reads and lists one entry per CDR3 protein. The sample has about 720,000 distinct CDR3 sequences; 22% are singletons. The sequenced sample was blood. This TCR came from a man between 65 and 80 years old in good health. The chain links TRBV6-5 to TRBJ1-1; 9 bases align to TRBD1. The CDR3 protein is CASRPSPGTGPNTEAFF. The DNA of the CDR3 is TGTGCCAGTAGGCCGTCCCCCGGGACAGGGCCGAACACAGAAGCTTTCTTT.